These 20 T cell receptor beta chains originate from one sample sequenced in a study of OX40 agonist ivuxolimab in advanced cancers. Profiling relied on immunoSEQ multiplex PCR, and the TCRdb table lists in-frame clones only, not all of them. Among about 73,000 clones listed, roughly 90% were seen once. This material consisted of CD4+ or CD8+ T cells sorted from blood, taken in a trial of the OX40 agonist ivuxolimab. These receptors originate from an adult with an advanced solid tumor such as melanoma, head and neck, liver or kidney cancer.

The chain joins TRBV7-9 to TRBJ1-5; a possible D gene is TRBD1 (6 bases). The V end was cut by 1 base, the J end by 4 bases, with 14 bases between. The CDR3 runs 16 residues. Germline CDR1 SEHNR, CDR2 FQNEAQ (reference sequence). This CDR3 reads CASSLEVGGPNQPQHF. The CDR3 DNA reads as TGTGCCAGCAGCTTAGAGGTAGGGGGGCCGAATCAGCCCCAGCATTTT.

The V call is TRBV2, the J call TRBJ2-5, with a weak D call TRBD1 (7 bases). Looked up from germline, CDR1 is SNHLY and CDR2 is FYNNEI. CDR3 length: 15 residues. V lost 10 bases and J lost 2, with 20 bases in between. CDR3: CATEGGGIDQETQYF. The CDR3 DNA follows: TGTGCCACCGAAGGAGGGGGCATTGATCAAGAGACCCAGTACTTC.

The chain joins TRBV9 to TRBJ2-2; possible D gene TRBD2, 6 bases. Germline loops: CDR1 SGDLS, CDR2 YYNGEE. The CDR3 loop spans 16 amino acids. Trimming removed 3 bases at V and 3 bases at J, with 15 bases between. CDR3 bases: TGTGCCAGCAGCGACGGTGGAGGGGCTTACACCGGGGAGCTGTTTTTT. Amino acid sequence: CASSDGGGAYTGELFF.

This clone was recorded once. The V call is TRBV9, the J call TRBJ2-7, with D perhaps TRBD1 or TRBD2 (7 bases each). The germline V gene has CDR1 SGDLS and CDR2 YYNGEE. The CDR3 has 14 residues. Trimming pared 5 bases from V and 5 bases from J, leaving 17 bases between. CDR3 region: CASSRGGGIHEQYF. CDR3 bases: TGTGCCAGCAGTCGGGGAGGGGGCATCCACGAGCAGTACTTC.

V and J are TRBV5-1 and TRBJ2-4, with D possibly TRBD2 on 6 matching bases. Between the trimmed V and J ends, which lost 6 bases and 8 bases, there was a span of 12 bases. The CDR3 loop spans 12 amino acids. Germline CDR1 and CDR2: SGHRS and YFSETQ. The CDR3 nucleotides read TGCGCCAGCACCGGGGGTAGGGACATTCAGTACTTC. Translated, it gives CASTGGRDIQYF.

The rearrangement joins TRBV9 to TRBJ2-2, with D tentatively TRBD2 (6 bases). Germline lookup yields CDR1 SGDLS and CDR2 YYNGEE. V dropped 0 bases and J dropped 5 bases, with 20 bases sitting between them. CDR3 size: 18 residues. The CDR3 spells CASSVEGFPGVSTGELFF. CDR3 in DNA: TGTGCCAGCAGCGTAGAAGGGTTCCCGGGGGTTAGTACCGGGGAGCTGTTTTTT.

This clone appeared a single time. V usage is TRBV6-5 and J usage is TRBJ2-7; D remains ambiguous. Trimming took off 8 bases at V and 3 bases at J, with 5 bases between the two ends. There are 10 residues in the CDR3. Germline assignment: CDR1 MNHEY and CDR2 SVGAGI. This CDR3 reads CASGLYEQYF. The CDR3 DNA is TGTGCCAGCGGGCTCTACGAGCAGTACTTC.

V gene TRBV9 combines with J gene TRBJ1-6, with D maybe TRBD1 (5 bases). This CDR3 comprises 13 residues. Trimming cost V 3 bases and J 9 bases, with 10 bases left between them. CDR1 is SGDLS, CDR2 YYNGEE, per germline. The CDR3 nucleotides are TGTGCCAGCAGCGGGGGGGAGCCTTCACCCCTCCACTTT. Its translation: CASSGGEPSPLHF.

The CDR3 nucleotides are TGCGCCAGCAGCTTAAATGAAAAACTGTTTTTT. Translated, it gives CASSLNEKLFF. V is TRBV5-1 and J is TRBJ1-4; no clear D. Trimming removed 2 bases from V and 5 bases from J, with 1 base in between. Germline V gene data show CDR1 as SGHRS and CDR2 as YFSETQ. The CDR3 is made up of 11 amino acids.

This clone was seen a single time. This chain joins TRBV16 and TRBJ1-2; D not resolved. Per the germline V gene, CDR1 is KGHSY and CDR2 is FQNENV. V was pared by 4 bases and J by 0 bases, with 15 bases between. The CDR3 is 16 residues long. Written as DNA, the CDR3 is TGTGCCAGCAGCCGCTCCTCAGGAGGAGCTAACTATGGCTACACCTTC. Its protein is CASSRSSGGANYGYTF.

The V call is TRBV6-1, the J call TRBJ2-1; 12 bases agree with TRBD2. The J segment lost 3 bases and the V segment lost 6 bases, leaving 3 bases of the junction unmatched. CDR1 and CDR2 (germline): MNHNS, SASEGT. The CDR3 is made up of 15 amino acids. This chain's CDR3 is CASSLLAGGYNEQFF. CDR3 sequence (DNA): TGTGCCAGCAGCTTACTAGCGGGGGGCTACAATGAGCAGTTCTTC.

The chain links TRBV5-1 to TRBJ1-5; D remains unclear. From germline, CDR1 is SGHRS and CDR2 YFSETQ. The V end lost 10 bases, the J end lost 4 bases, and 12 bases lay between the germline ends. The CDR3 covers 12 residues. DNA for the CDR3: TGCGCCCACGGGCAGCAAAATCAGCCCCAGCATTTT. Amino acids: CAHGQQNQPQHF. The full variable domain, in which reference TRBV5-1 and TRBJ1-5 provide the parts outside the CDR3, is KAGVTQTPRYLIKTRGQQVTLSCSPISGHRSVSWYQQTPGQGLQFLFEYFSETQRNKGNFPGRFSGRQFSNSRSEMNVSTLELGDSALYLCAHGQQNQPQHFGDGTRLSIL.

The rearrangement uses TRBV4-1 and TRBJ1-2, with 7 bases identical to TRBD1. Trimming removed 4 bases from V and 7 bases from J; junction bases left unmatched: 15. Germline V lookup: CDR1 MGHRA, CDR2 YSYEKL. The CDR3 is 16 residues long. The CDR3 nucleotides read TGCGCCAGCAGCCCAAATTCCGGGACTCAGGGGGGTGGCTACACCTTC. Its protein is CASSPNSGTQGGGYTF.

This chain links TRBV9 with TRBJ1-2; the match to TRBD1 covers 7 bases. CDR3 length equals 16 residues. Unmatched junction bases numbered 5, after V lost 0 bases and J lost 0 bases. Germline V gene sequence: CDR1 SGDLS, CDR2 YYNGEE. The CDR3 region is CASSVARDRANYGYTF. In nucleotides, the CDR3 is TGTGCCAGCAGCGTAGCCCGGGACAGAGCTAACTATGGCTACACCTTC.

The chain is built from TRBV10-1 and TRBJ2-7, with TRBD2 as a possible D gene (6 bases). CDR3 length equals 12 residues. The V gene's germline CDR1 is WNHNN and CDR2 SYGVQD (reference sequence). The V and J ends lost 4 bases and 6 bases respectively, with 10 bases between them. The CDR3 DNA follows: TGCGCCAGCAGTGTTCGGGGGTCCGAGCAGTACTTC. It yields the protein CASSVRGSEQYF.

The rearrangement joins TRBV25-1 to TRBJ2-3; tentative D call: TRBD2 (6 bases). V was trimmed by 6 bases and J by 10 bases, leaving 11 bases between them. CDR3 length: 11 amino acids. Germline V gives CDR1 MGHDK, CDR2 SYGVNS. The CDR3 spells CASSPGGAQYF. In DNA form, the CDR3 reads TGTGCCAGCAGCCCCGGGGGTGCGCAGTATTTT.

The rearrangement joins TRBV2 to TRBJ2-3; D is perhaps TRBD2 (7 bases). Trimming removed 0 bases at V and 0 bases at J, with 19 bases between. Germline CDR1 SNHLY, CDR2 FYNNEI. The CDR3 contains 19 residues. CDR3 amino acids: CASSEAEEGGELSTDTQYF. Written as DNA, the CDR3 is TGTGCCAGCAGTGAAGCTGAAGAAGGGGGGGAACTTAGCACAGATACGCAGTATTTT.

The rearrangement uses TRBV2 and TRBJ2-7; D not certain. CDR1 is SNHLY, CDR2 FYNNEI, per germline. The V end was cut by 3 bases, the J end by 2 bases, with 11 bases between. This CDR3 is 14 amino acids long. This chain's CDR3 is CASSEGPSPYEQYF. CDR3 coding DNA: TGTGCCAGCAGTGAGGGCCCTTCCCCCTACGAGCAGTACTTC. Looking up the rest from reference TRBV2 and TRBJ2-7 gives the full variable domain: EPEVTQTPSHQVTQMGQEVILRCVPISNHLYFYWYRQILGQKVEFLVSFYNNEISEKSEIFDDQFSVERPDGSNFTLKIRSTKLEDSAMYFCASSEGPSPYEQYFGPGTRLTVT.

V and J are TRBV5-1 and TRBJ1-3; D remains ambiguous. This CDR3 contains 14 residues. V lost 1 base and J 4 bases, leaving 9 bases between the germline ends. Germline values: CDR1 SGHRS, CDR2 YFSETQ. CDR3 in DNA: TGCGCCAGCAGCTTGTCGAGTGGCGGAAACACCATATATTTT. Translation: CASSLSSGGNTIYF.

This chain connects TRBV9 to TRBJ2-2; D is perhaps TRBD1 (6 bases). V lost 0 bases and J 2 bases, leaving 14 bases between the germline ends. The CDR3 loop spans 17 amino acids. Germline CDR1 is SGDLS and CDR2 is YYNGEE. The CDR3 spells CASSVGRRTANTGELFF. The CDR3 bases are TGTGCCAGCAGCGTAGGACGTAGGACAGCAAACACCGGGGAGCTGTTTTTT. Full variable domain (missing parts from reference TRBV9 and TRBJ2-2): DSGVTQTPKHLITATGQRVTLRCSPRSGDLSVYWYQQSLDQGLQFLIQYYNGEERAKGNILERFSAQQFPDLHSELNLSSLELGDSALYFCASSVGRRTANTGELFFGEGSRLTVL.